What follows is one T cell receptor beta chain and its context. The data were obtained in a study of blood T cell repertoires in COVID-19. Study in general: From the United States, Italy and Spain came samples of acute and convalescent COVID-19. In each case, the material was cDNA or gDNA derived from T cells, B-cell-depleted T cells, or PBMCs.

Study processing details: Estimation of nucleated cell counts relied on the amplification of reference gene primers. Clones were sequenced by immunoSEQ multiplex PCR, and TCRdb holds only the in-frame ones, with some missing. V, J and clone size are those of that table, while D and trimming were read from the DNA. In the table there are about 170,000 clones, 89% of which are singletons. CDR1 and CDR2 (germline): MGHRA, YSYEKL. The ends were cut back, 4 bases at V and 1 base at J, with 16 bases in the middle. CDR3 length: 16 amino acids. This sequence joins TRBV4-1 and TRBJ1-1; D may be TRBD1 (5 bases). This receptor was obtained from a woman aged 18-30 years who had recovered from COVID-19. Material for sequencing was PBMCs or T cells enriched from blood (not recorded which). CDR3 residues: CASSPDDSRTNTEAFF. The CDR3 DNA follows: TGCGCCAGCAGCCCAGACGACAGCCGCACGAACACTGAAGCTTTCTTT.